The 15 T cell receptor beta chains presented below share a single source sample, sequenced in a study of T cells in Graves' hyperthyroidism and ophthalmopathy. Amplification yielded TCR beta CDR3 regions, with RNA transcripts as the source. Carried out on the TCR CDR3, a first-round RT-PCR used the HTBI primer set. TCRdb ran MiXCR on the multiplex PCR reads and lists one entry per CDR3 protein. The repertoire has around 500,000 distinct CDR3 sequences, approximately 15% of them found once; the top ten carry around 13%. What was sequenced was blood. The receptors stem from a woman aged 40 to 50 with Graves' hyperthyroidism.

This clonotype was found many times. The J gene is TRBJ2-7, the V gene TRBV20-1; TRBD2 matches at 7 bases. The CDR3 sequence is 12 residues long. The V and J ends lost 6 bases and 4 bases, in that order; junction bases with no gene match: 6. CDR1 DFQATT and CDR2 SNEGSKA come from the germline V gene (reference sequence). The DNA of the CDR3 is TGCAGTGCACTTCGACTAGCTTACGAGCAGTACTTC. Translating gives CSALRLAYEQYF.

A few counts support this clonotype. A much larger clone differs by one base, so this may be a read error. The gene calls are TRBV20-1 and TRBJ1-5; D is unresolved. The CDR3 is 12 residues long. Between the trimmed V and J ends, which lost 2 bases and 1 base, there was a span of 3 bases. The germline CDR1 and CDR2 sequences are DFQATT and SNEGSKA (reference sequence). In nucleotides, the CDR3 is TGCAGTGCTAGACAGAGCAATCAGCCCCAGCATTTT. This sequence encodes CSARQSNQPQHF.

Only one count was recorded for this clonotype. A much more abundant neighbour one base away suggests this may be a read error. V gene TRBV7-2 combines with J gene TRBJ2-1; 10 positions match TRBD1. Germline assignment: CDR1 SGHTA and CDR2 FQGNSA. This CDR3 region has 15 residues. V lost 5 bases to trimming and J lost 6 bases; unmatched junction nucleotides: 7. As DNA, the CDR3 is TGTGCCAGCAGCCCGACAGGGGGCAAAGGCAATGAGCAGTTCTTC. Translating it yields CASSPTGGKGNEQFF.

About this clonotype itself: Given a much more abundant clone one base away, this may be a read error. This rearrangement joins TRBV12-3 or TRBV12-4 to TRBJ2-7, with D unresolved. This CDR3 is built from 12 residues. With 6 bases removed from V and 5 bases from J, the gap between germline ends came to 11 bases. This CDR3 is CASSNTPHEQYV. The CDR3 nucleotides read TGTGCCAGCAGCAACACCCCCCACGAGCAGTACGTC.

Ten or more counts support this clonotype. The rearrangement joins TRBV7-3 to TRBJ2-1; possibly TRBD2 for D (6 bases). CDR1 SGHTA and CDR2 FQGTGA come from the germline V gene. The CDR3 is made up of 16 amino acids. Trimming cost V 2 bases and J 2 bases, with 13 bases left between them. The CDR3 sequence: CASSLVGSGAYNEQFF. The DNA for the CDR3 is TGTGCCAGCAGCTTAGTCGGGAGTGGAGCCTACAATGAGCAGTTCTTC.

In this sample, this clonotype turned up many times. CDR3 DNA: TGTGCCAGCAGTCGGAGACTAGCGGGACAAGAGACCCAGTACTTC. Its translation is CASSRRLAGQETQYF. J is TRBJ2-5 and V is TRBV12-3 or TRBV12-4, with 11 bases matching TRBD2. The V and J ends lost 5 bases and 2 bases, in that order; junction bases with no gene match: 4. This CDR3 comprises 15 residues.

Notes on this clonotype: At one of its ends the junction is not consistent with the germline gene, which may arise from a read error. The chain carries TRBV20-1 and TRBJ2-7; D remains unclear. Germline lookup yields CDR1 DFQATT and CDR2 SNEGSKA (reference sequence). The CDR3 sequence is 12 residues long. The CDR3 nucleotides read TGCAGTGCTAGCGGCAACACCTACGAGCAATACTTC. This codes for CSASGNTYEQYF.

The chain is built from TRBV19 and TRBJ2-7; D tentatively fits TRBD1 or TRBD2 (6 bases each). The CDR3 runs 15 residues. Germline lookup yields CDR1 LNHDA and CDR2 SQIVND (reference sequence). V lost 7 bases and J lost 5, with 21 bases in between. CDR3 nucleotide sequence: TGTGCCAGTACCACAACCGCGGTGGGGGGCGACGAGCAGTACTTC. Its protein product is CASTTTAVGGDEQYF.

This clonotype was counted at least ten times. This chain connects TRBV2 to TRBJ1-5; D ambiguous. CDR1 is SNHLY and CDR2 is FYNNEI in the germline V gene. The V end lost 0 bases, the J end lost 6 bases, and 12 bases lay between the germline ends. The CDR3 has 15 residues. The CDR3 DNA reads TGTGCCAGCAGTGAAGCGCTGGGCCTCTCTCAGCCCCAGCATTTT. This translates into CASSEALGLSQPQHF.

The chain uses TRBV27 and TRBJ1-4, with D uncertain. V gave up 5 bases and J gave up 8 bases, with 18 bases separating them. Germline lookup yields CDR1 MNHEY and CDR2 SMNVEV (reference sequence). The CDR3 sequence is 15 residues long. CDR3 loop: CASSPREGLGEKLFF. The CDR3 DNA reads TGTGCCAGCAGTCCCCGGGAGGGTTTAGGGGAAAAACTGTTTTTT.

This clonotype was picked up many times. CDR3 DNA: TGTGCCATCAGTTCGACAGGCTCCTACGAGCAGTACTTC. It codes for CAISSTGSYEQYF. The chain links TRBV10-3 to TRBJ2-7; maybe TRBD1 (6 bases). Germline lookup yields CDR1 ENHRY and CDR2 SYGVKD. The CDR3 runs to 13 residues. The germline V and J ends were trimmed by 5 bases and 0 bases, with 8 bases remaining between them.

This clonotype was observed at least ten times. The rearrangement links TRBV10-3 to TRBJ2-5; the match to TRBD2 covers 8 bases. The CDR3 consists of 15 residues. Trimming took 6 bases from V and 1 from J; bases not matched to a gene: 7. In germline, CDR1 is ENHRY, CDR2 SYGVKD. This chain's CDR3 is CAIRDSGTPQETQYF. Written as DNA, the CDR3 is TGTGCCATCAGGGATAGCGGGACCCCCCAAGAGACCCAGTACTTC.

This clonotype was detected many times. The chain carries TRBV7-2 and TRBJ1-3; tentatively, D is TRBD1 (6 bases). Between the trimmed V and J ends, which lost 0 bases and 4 bases, there was a span of 19 bases. The CDR3 is made up of 18 amino acids. CDR1 and CDR2 from the germline V gene are SGHTA and FQGNSA. The CDR3 DNA follows: TGTGCCAGCAGCTTAGCATGGGACACCCTCCCCGCGGGAAACACCATATATTTT. It specifies CASSLAWDTLPAGNTIYF.

The chain combines TRBV12-5 with TRBJ1-3, with D unresolved. CDR3 length: 15 residues. Germline V gene data show CDR1 as LGHNT and CDR2 as FRNRAP. V lost 7 bases, J lost 4 bases, and 17 bases lay in between. The CDR3 nucleotides read TGTGCTAGTGCCCAATCAGCGGCCCTGGGAAACACCATATATTTT. This encodes CASAQSAALGNTIYF.

This clonotype showed up many times. The chain uses TRBV5-6 and TRBJ2-5, with 7 bases that match TRBD2. The CDR3 extends over 16 amino acids. With V trimmed by 0 bases and J by 2 bases, 7 bases remained unmatched. Germline lookup yields CDR1 SGHDT and CDR2 YYEEEE. The CDR3 is CASSLVGRGLQETQYF. For the CDR3, the DNA is TGTGCCAGCAGCTTGGTAGGGAGGGGTCTTCAAGAGACCCAGTACTTC.